This record looks at one T cell receptor (beta chain) sequence and its context. The germline gives CDR1 SNHLY, CDR2 FYNNEI. The CDR3 sequence is 15 residues long. Trimming took off 0 bases at V and 3 bases at J, with 12 bases between the two ends. In the PCR, 60 Vbeta and 13 Jbeta primers were used. The method was immunoSEQ multiplex PCR; TCRdb's version includes in-frame clones alone and lacks a portion of them. Of about 110,000 clones listed, approximately 84% are singletons. This record belongs to a study of cytomegalovirus exposure and HLA in healthy donors. The TCR sequence derives from a man aged 30-40 years in good health and CMV-seronegative. The chain carries TRBV2 and TRBJ2-7; possibly TRBD1 for D (5 bases). Sample: PBMCs. CDR3 nucleotide sequence: TGTGCCAGCAGTGAAGCCCAGGGTGTCAGCTACGAGCAGTACTTC. This translates into CASSEAQGVSYEQYF.